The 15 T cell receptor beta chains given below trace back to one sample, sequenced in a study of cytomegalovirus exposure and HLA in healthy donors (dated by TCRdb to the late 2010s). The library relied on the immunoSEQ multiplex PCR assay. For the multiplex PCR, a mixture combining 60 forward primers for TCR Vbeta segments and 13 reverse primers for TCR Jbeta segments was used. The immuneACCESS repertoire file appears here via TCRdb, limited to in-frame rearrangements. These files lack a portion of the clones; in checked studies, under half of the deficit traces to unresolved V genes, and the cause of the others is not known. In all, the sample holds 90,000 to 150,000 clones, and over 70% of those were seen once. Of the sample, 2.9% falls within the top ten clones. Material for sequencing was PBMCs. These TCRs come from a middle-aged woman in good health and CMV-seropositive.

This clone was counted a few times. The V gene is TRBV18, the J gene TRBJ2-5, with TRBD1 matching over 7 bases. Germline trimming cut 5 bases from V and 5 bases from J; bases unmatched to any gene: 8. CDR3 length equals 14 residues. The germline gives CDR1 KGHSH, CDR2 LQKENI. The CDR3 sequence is CASSTTGLGETQYF. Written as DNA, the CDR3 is TGTGCCAGCTCAACGACAGGGTTAGGGGAGACCCAGTACTTC.

The CDR3, as DNA: TGTGCCAGCAGCTTAGCGGAGGCGAGCTCTGGAAACACCATATATTTT. Protein: CASSLAEASSGNTIYF. The genes are TRBV7-6 and TRBJ1-3; D remains unclear. V was pared by 0 bases and J by 0 bases, with 9 bases between. CDR1 is SGHVS and CDR2 is FNYEAQ in the germline V gene. This CDR3 has 16 amino acids.

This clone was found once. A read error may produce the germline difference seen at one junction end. CDR3 sequence reads: CASSLSSGTSLF. The CDR3 DNA follows: TGTGCCAGCAGCTTAAGCTCCGGGACTAGTCTATTC. The chain couples TRBV7-8 to TRBJ2-7; 8 bases line up with TRBD2. This CDR3 is built from 12 residues. The germline gives CDR1 SGHVS, CDR2 FQNEAQ.

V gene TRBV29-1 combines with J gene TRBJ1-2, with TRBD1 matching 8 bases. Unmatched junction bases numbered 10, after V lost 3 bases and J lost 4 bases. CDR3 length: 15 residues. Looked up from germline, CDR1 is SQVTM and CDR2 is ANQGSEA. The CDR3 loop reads CSVDRTGTGLYGYTF. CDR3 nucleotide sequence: TGCAGCGTTGACAGAACAGGGACAGGCCTCTATGGCTACACCTTC.

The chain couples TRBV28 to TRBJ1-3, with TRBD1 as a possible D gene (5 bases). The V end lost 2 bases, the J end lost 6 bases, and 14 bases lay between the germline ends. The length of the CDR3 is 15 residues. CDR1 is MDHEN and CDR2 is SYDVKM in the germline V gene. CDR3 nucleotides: TGTGCCAGCAGTTTAACGGGGGGTCGGGAAAACACCATATATTTT. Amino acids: CASSLTGGRENTIYF.

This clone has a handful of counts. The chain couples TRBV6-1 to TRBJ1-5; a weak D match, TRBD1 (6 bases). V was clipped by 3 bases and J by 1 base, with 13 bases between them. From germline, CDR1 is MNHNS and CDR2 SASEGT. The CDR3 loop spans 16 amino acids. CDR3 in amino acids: CASSEWGHPSNQPQHF. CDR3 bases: TGTGCCAGCAGTGAGTGGGGACATCCAAGCAATCAGCCCCAGCATTTT.

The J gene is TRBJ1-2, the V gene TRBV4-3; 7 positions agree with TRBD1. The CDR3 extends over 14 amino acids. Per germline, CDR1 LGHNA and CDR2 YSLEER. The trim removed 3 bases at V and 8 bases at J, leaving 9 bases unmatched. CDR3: CASSQQTGVRGYTF. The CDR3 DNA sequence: TGCGCCAGCAGCCAGCAAACAGGGGTCCGGGGCTACACCTTC.

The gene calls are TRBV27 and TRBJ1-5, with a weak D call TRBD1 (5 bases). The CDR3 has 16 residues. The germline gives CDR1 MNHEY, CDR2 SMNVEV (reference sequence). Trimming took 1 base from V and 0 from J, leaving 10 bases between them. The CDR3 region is CASSLFWGYSNQPQHF. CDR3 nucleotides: TGTGCCAGCAGTTTATTTTGGGGCTATAGCAATCAGCCCCAGCATTTT.

CDR3 protein: CASSDREGREWQFF. CDR3 DNA: TGTGCCAGCAGTGACAGGGAGGGAAGGGAATGGCAGTTCTTC. The chain is built from TRBV25-1 and TRBJ2-1; TRBD2 agrees at 7 bases. The germline gives CDR1 MGHDK, CDR2 SYGVNS. The length of the CDR3 is 14 residues. V lost 3 bases to trimming and J lost 12 bases; unmatched junction nucleotides: 11.

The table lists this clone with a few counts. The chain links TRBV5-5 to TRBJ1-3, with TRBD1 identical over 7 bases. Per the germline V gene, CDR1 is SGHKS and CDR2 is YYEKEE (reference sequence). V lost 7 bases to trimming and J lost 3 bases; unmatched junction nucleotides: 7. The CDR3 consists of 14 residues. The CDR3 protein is CASELGTVGNTIYF. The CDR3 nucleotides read TGTGCCAGCGAGCTGGGGACAGTTGGAAACACCATATATTTT.

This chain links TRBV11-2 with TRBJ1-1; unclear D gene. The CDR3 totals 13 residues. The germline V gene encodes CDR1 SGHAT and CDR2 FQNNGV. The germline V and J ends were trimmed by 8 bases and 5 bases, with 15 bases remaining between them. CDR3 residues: CASQVLAGTEAFF. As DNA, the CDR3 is TGTGCCAGCCAAGTCCTGGCGGGGACTGAAGCTTTCTTT.

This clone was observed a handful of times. The CDR3 protein is CASSSLAGGPGGEQFF. CDR3 DNA sequence: TGTGCCAGCAGCTCATTAGCGGGAGGGCCAGGCGGTGAGCAGTTCTTC. The V gene is TRBV7-3, the J gene TRBJ2-1; 11 positions agree with TRBD2. The CDR3 extends over 16 amino acids. After removal of 4 bases from V and 9 bases from J, the junction contained 11 bases not matched to a gene. CDR1 is SGHTA and CDR2 is FQGTGA in the germline V gene. The whole variable domain, remainder taken from reference TRBV7-3 and TRBJ2-1, is GAGVSQTPSNKVTEKGKYVELRCDPISGHTALYWYRQSLGQGPEFLIYFQGTGAADDSGLPNDRFFAVRPEGSVSTLKIQRTERGDSAVYLCASSSLAGGPGGEQFFGPGTRLTVL.

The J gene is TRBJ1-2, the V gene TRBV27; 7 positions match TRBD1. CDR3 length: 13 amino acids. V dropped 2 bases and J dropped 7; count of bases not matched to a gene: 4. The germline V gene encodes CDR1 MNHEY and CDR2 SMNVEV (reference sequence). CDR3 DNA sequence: TGTGCCAGCAGTTTACAGGGGGGTTTTGGCTACACCTTC. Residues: CASSLQGGFGYTF.

CDR3 protein: CASSLTGGWTEAFF. In DNA form, the CDR3 reads TGTGCCAGTAGTTTGACAGGGGGCTGGACTGAAGCTTTCTTT. The chain uses TRBV19 and TRBJ1-1; 10 nucleotides agree with TRBD1. J gave up 5 bases and V 5 bases, and 5 bases lay outside the gene matches. In germline, CDR1 is LNHDA, CDR2 SQIVND (reference sequence). This CDR3 has 14 amino acids.

The CDR3 DNA sequence: TGTGCCAGTAGACCCCGGAGGAGAGCTAACTATGGCTACACCTTC. Translation: CASRPRRRANYGYTF. The chain recombines TRBV19 with TRBJ1-2; D unresolved. With 6 bases removed from V and 0 bases from J, the gap between germline ends came to 14 bases. Germline-derived CDR1 and CDR2 are LNHDA and SQIVND (reference sequence). This CDR3 has 15 amino acids.